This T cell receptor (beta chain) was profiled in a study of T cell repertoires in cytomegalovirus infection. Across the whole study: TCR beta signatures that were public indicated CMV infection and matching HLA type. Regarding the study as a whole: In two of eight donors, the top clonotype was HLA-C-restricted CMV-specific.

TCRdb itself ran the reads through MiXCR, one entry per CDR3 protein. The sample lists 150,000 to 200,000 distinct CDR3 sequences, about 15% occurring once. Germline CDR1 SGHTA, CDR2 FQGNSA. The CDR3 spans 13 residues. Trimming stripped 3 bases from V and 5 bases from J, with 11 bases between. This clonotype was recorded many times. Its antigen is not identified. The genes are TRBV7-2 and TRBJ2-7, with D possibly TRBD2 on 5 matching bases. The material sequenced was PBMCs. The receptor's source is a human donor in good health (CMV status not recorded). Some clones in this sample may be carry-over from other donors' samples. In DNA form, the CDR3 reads TGTGCCAGCAGCTTCGAAACTAGTGACGAGCAGTACTTC. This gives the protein CASSFETSDEQYF. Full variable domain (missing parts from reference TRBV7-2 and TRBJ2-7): GAGVSQSPSNKVTEKGKDVELRCDPISGHTALYWYRQSLGQGLEFLIYFQGNSAPDKSGLPSDRFSAERTGGSVSTLTIQRTQQEDSAVYLCASSFETSDEQYFGPGTRLTVT.